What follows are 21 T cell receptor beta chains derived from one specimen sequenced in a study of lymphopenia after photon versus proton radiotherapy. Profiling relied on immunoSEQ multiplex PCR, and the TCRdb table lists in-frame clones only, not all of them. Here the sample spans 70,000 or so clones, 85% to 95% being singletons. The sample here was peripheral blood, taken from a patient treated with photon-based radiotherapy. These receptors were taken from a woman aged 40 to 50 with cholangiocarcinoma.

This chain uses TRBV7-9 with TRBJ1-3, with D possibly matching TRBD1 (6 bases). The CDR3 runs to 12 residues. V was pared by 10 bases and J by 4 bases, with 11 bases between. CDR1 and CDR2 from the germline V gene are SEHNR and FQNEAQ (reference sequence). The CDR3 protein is CATTGSGNTIYF. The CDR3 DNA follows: TGTGCCACTACAGGGTCCGGAAACACCATATATTTT.

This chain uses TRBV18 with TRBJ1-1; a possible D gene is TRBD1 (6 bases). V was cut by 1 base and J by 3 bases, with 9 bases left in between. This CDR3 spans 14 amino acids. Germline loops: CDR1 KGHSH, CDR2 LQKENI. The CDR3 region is CASSPLGADTEAFF. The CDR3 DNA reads TGTGCCAGCTCACCACTGGGGGCGGACACTGAAGCTTTCTTT.

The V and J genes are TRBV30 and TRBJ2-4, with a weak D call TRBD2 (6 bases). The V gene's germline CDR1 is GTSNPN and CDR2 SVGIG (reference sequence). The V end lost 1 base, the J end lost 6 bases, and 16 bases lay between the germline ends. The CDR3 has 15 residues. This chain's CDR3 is CAWSGGTGTGNIQYF. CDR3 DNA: TGTGCCTGGAGTGGAGGAACGGGGACTGGAAACATTCAGTACTTC. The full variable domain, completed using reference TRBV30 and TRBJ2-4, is SQTIHQWPATLVQPVGSPLSLECTVEGTSNPNLYWYRQAAGRGLQLLFYSVGIGQISSEVPQNLSASRPQDRQFILSSKKLLLSDSGFYLCAWSGGTGTGNIQYFGAGTRLSVL.

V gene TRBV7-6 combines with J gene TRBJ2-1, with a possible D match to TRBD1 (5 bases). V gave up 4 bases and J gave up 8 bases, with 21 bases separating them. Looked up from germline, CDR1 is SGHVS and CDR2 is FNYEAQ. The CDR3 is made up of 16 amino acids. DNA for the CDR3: TGTGCCAGCAGCTCCCAAATGAGTCAGGTCAGGGATGAGCAGTTCTTC. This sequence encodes CASSSQMSQVRDEQFF. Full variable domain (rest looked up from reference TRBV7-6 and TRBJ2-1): GAGVSQSPRYKVTKRGQDVALRCDPISGHVSLYWYRQALGQGPEFLTYFNYEAQQDKSGLPNDRFSAERPEGSISTLTIQRTEQRDSAMYRCASSSQMSQVRDEQFFGPGTRLTVL.

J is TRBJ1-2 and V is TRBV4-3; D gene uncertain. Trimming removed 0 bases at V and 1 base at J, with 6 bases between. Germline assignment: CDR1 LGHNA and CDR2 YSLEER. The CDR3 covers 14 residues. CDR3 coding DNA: TGCGCCAGCAGCCAAGATCGGAATAACTATGGCTACACCTTC. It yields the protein CASSQDRNNYGYTF.

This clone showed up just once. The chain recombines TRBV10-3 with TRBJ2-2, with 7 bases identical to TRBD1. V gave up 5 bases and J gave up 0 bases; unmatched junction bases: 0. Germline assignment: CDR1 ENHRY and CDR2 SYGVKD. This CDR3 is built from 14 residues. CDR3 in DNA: TGTGCCATCAGTAGGGGGCCGAACACCGGGGAGCTGTTTTTT. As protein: CAISRGPNTGELFF.

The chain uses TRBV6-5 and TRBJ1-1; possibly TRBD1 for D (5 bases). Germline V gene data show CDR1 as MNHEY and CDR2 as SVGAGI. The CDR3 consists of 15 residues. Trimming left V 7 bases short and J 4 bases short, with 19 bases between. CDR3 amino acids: CASTDPRGAGTEAFF. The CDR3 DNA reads TGTGCCAGCACCGACCCCCGGGGCGCGGGCACTGAAGCTTTCTTT.

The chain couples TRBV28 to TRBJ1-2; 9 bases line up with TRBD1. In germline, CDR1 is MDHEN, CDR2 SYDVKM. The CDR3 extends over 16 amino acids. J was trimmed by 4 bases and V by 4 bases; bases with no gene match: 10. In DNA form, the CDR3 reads TGTGCCAGCAGTTCAGCGTTCCGGGACAGGGTCTATGGCTACACCTTC. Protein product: CASSSAFRDRVYGYTF.

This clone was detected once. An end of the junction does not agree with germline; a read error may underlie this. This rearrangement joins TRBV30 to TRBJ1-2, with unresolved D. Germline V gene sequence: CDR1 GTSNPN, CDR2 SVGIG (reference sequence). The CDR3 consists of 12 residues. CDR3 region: CAWSVIVRRVDF. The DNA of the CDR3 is TGTGCCTGGAGTGTTATAGTCCGACGGGTGGACTTC.

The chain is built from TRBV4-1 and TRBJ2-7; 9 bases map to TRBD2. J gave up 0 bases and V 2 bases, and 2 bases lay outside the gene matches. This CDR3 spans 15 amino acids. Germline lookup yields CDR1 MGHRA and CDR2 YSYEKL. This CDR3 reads CASSQTSGFSYEQYF. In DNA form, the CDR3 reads TGCGCCAGCAGCCAAACTAGCGGGTTCTCCTACGAGCAGTACTTC.

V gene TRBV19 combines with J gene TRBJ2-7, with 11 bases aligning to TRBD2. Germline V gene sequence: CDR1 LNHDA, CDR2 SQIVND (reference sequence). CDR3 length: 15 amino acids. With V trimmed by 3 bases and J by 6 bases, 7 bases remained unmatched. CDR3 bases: TGTGCCAGTAGTATCCGGCTAGCGGGAGGTCCCGAGCAGTACTTC. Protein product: CASSIRLAGGPEQYF.

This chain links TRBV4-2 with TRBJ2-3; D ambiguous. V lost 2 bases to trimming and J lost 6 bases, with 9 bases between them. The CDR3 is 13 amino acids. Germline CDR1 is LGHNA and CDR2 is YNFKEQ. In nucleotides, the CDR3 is TGTGCCAGCAGCCAACCACTGGCGGATACGCAGTATTTT. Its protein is CASSQPLADTQYF.

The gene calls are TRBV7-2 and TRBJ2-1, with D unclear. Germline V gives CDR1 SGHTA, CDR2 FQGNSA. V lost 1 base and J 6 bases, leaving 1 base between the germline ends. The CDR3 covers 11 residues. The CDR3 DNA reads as TGTGCCAGCAGCTTAGGCAATGAGCAGTTCTTC. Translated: CASSLGNEQFF. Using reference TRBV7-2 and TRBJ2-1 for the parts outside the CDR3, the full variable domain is GAGVSQSPSNKVTEKGKDVELRCDPISGHTALYWYRQSLGQGLEFLIYFQGNSAPDKSGLPSDRFSAERTGGSVSTLTIQRTQQEDSAVYLCASSLGNEQFFGPGTRLTVL.

CDR3 residues: CASSLVGLGASTDTQYF. In nucleotides, the CDR3 is TGTGCCAGCAGCTTAGTGGGGCTAGGGGCTAGCACAGATACGCAGTATTTT. The rearrangement links TRBV7-8 to TRBJ2-3; maybe TRBD1 (5 bases). With 1 base removed from V and 0 bases from J, the gap between germline ends came to 14 bases. CDR1 is SGHVS, CDR2 FQNEAQ, per germline. The CDR3 loop spans 17 amino acids.

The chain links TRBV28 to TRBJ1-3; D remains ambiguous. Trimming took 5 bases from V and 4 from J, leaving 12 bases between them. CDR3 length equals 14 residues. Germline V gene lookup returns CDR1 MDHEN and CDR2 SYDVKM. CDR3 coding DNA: TGTGCCAGCAGTCCGCAGACCGGCGGAAACACCATATATTTT. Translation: CASSPQTGGNTIYF.

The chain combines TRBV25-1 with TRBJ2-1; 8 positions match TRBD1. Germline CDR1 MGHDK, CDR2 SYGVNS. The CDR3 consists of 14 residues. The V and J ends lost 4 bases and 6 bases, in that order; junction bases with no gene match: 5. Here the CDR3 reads CASSGFDRGNEQFF. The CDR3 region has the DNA TGTGCCAGCAGTGGGTTTGACAGGGGCAATGAGCAGTTCTTC.

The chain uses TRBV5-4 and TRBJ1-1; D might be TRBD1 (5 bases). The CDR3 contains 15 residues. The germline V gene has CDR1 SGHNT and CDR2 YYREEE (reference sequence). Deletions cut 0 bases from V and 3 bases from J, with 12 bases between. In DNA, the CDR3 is TGTGCCAGCAGCTTGGTGGATGGAGGGGACACTGAAGCTTTCTTT. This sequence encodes CASSLVDGGDTEAFF.

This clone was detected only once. CDR3 in amino acids: CASSFGSASYEQYF. CDR3 bases: TGTGCCAGCAGCTTTGGGAGCGCTTCCTACGAGCAGTACTTC. The V call is TRBV5-5, the J call TRBJ2-7; TRBD2 might be the D (5 bases). CDR3 length equals 14 residues. Looked up from germline, CDR1 is SGHKS and CDR2 is YYEKEE (reference sequence). The V end lost 2 bases, the J end lost 1 base, and 10 bases lay between the germline ends.

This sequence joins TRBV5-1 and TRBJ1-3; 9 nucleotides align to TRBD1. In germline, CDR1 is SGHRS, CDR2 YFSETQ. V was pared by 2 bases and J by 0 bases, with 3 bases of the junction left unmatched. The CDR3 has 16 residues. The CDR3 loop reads CASSFQQGASGNTIYF. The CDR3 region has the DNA TGCGCCAGCAGCTTCCAACAGGGGGCCTCTGGAAACACCATATATTTT.

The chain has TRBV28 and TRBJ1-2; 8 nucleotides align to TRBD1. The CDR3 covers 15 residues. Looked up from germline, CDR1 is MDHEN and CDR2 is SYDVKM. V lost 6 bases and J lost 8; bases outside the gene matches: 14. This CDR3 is CASSQPGGERGGYTF. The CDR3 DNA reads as TGTGCCAGCAGCCAACCAGGGGGCGAGAGGGGAGGCTACACCTTC.

The DNA for the CDR3 is TGTGCCAGCAGCCCATCGACAGGGCCGGGGCAGCCCCAGCATTTT. This sequence encodes CASSPSTGPGQPQHF. V and J are TRBV6-1 and TRBJ1-5; 7 nucleotides align to TRBD1. Germline trimming cut 6 bases from V and 7 bases from J; bases unmatched to any gene: 12. From germline, CDR1 is MNHNS and CDR2 SASEGT. CDR3 length: 15 amino acids.